The 6 T cell receptor beta chains presented below share a single source sample, sequenced in a study of T cell clones after liver transplantation. TCRdb's table, derived via immunoSEQ multiplex PCR, lists solely in-frame clones and lacks some. The sample lists 75,000 to 95,000 clones, over 65% seen once, with 2.5% to 3% in the top ten. The sequences come from CD4+ T cells from blood, collected at the 22-month timepoint. These receptors came from a human patient who received a liver transplant. The graft donor may account for some of the T cells.

The rearrangement links TRBV18 to TRBJ2-1; tentatively, D is TRBD1 (5 bases). CDR1 KGHSH and CDR2 LQKENI come from the germline V gene. Trimming cost V 2 bases and J 3 bases, with 11 bases left between them. This CDR3 region has 15 residues. CDR3 bases: TGTGCCAGCTCACCATCTTTGACAGACTACAATGAGCAGTTCTTC. This codes for CASSPSLTDYNEQFF.

This clone was seen a few times. The chain recombines TRBV28 with TRBJ2-3, with a tentative D call TRBD1 (8 bases). This CDR3 has 15 amino acids. The germline V gene has CDR1 MDHEN and CDR2 SYDVKM. Deletions cut 6 bases from V and 2 bases from J, with 15 bases between. CDR3 residues: CASRTGGGYTDTQYF. CDR3 sequence (DNA): TGTGCCAGCAGAACAGGGGGGGGATACACAGATACGCAGTATTTT. Variable domain in full (rest from reference TRBV28 and TRBJ2-3): DVKVTQSSRYLVKRTGEKVFLECVQDMDHENMFWYRQDPGLGLRLIYFSYDVKMKEKGDIPEGYSVSREKKERFSLILESASTNQTSMYLCASRTGGGYTDTQYFGPGTRLTVL.

This clone was seen a handful of times. This rearrangement joins TRBV7-2 to TRBJ1-4; 9 positions match TRBD1. Trimming at V came to 2 bases and at J to 3 bases, leaving 4 bases not matched to a gene. Germline V gene data show CDR1 as SGHTA and CDR2 as FQGNSA. The CDR3 is made up of 16 amino acids. The CDR3 DNA follows: TGTGCCAGCAGCTTATTCACAGGGGGCTCTAATGAAAAACTGTTTTTT. Residues: CASSLFTGGSNEKLFF. Full variable domain (outside the CDR3, taken from reference TRBV7-2 and TRBJ1-4): GAGVSQSPSNKVTEKGKDVELRCDPISGHTALYWYRQSLGQGLEFLIYFQGNSAPDKSGLPSDRFSAERTGGSVSTLTIQRTQQEDSAVYLCASSLFTGGSNEKLFFGSGTQLSVL.

This chain uses TRBV4-2 with TRBJ2-5; 7 positions agree with TRBD2. Germline loops: CDR1 LGHNA, CDR2 YNFKEQ. Losses at the gene ends were 0 bases for V and 4 bases for J; bases not matched to a gene: 8. The CDR3 length is 16 residues. CDR3 sequence reads: CASSQEMGLAAETQYF. The DNA of the CDR3 is TGTGCCAGCAGCCAAGAAATGGGGCTAGCGGCAGAGACCCAGTACTTC.

As DNA, the CDR3 is TGCGCCAGCAGCTTGGTGCGGGGAAGCACAGATACGCAGTATTTT. Encoded protein: CASSLVRGSTDTQYF. The rearrangement uses TRBV5-1 and TRBJ2-3; tentative D call: TRBD2 (6 bases). V lost 0 bases to trimming and J lost 0 bases, with 8 bases between them. This CDR3 is built from 15 residues. CDR1 is SGHRS, CDR2 YFSETQ, per germline.

This chain uses TRBV4-3 with TRBJ1-4; no clear D gene. This CDR3 is 13 amino acids long. In germline, CDR1 is LGHNA, CDR2 YSLEER. Deletions cut 1 base from V and 10 bases from J, with 10 bases between. The CDR3 is CASSQVLFGKLFF. In DNA, the CDR3 is TGCGCCAGCAGCCAAGTCCTATTTGGAAAACTGTTTTTT.